This is a list of T cell receptor beta chains from one sample in a study of T and B cells in COVID-19 patients. In TCRdb, the multiplex PCR reads were re-called with MiXCR into one record per CDR3 protein. The sample has several thousand distinct CDR3 sequences; approximately 26% are singletons. What was sequenced was blood. The origin of the receptors is a human donor with active COVID-19. Each CDR3 is given with its conserved first and last residue. D genes are given only for firm matches. Clone size is stated in some rows and not others, as once, few, many or a class when expanded.

few	TRBV7-2	TRBD1	TRBJ2-1	TGTGCCAGCAGCCTCGGACAGGGGGAACCATCCTACAATGAGCAGTTCTTC	CASSLGQGEPSYNEQFF
few	TRBV5-1	TRBD2	TRBJ2-3	TGCGCCAGCAGCTTGTATAGCGGGGGGGGAGGAGATACGCAGTATTTT	CASSLYSGGGGDTQYF
-	TRBV6-2/TRBV6-3	-	TRBJ1-6	TGTGCCAGCAGTTATAACTCCGGGACACAAGGGCCACCCCTCCACTTT	CASSYNSGTQGPPLHF
-	TRBV29-1	-	TRBJ2-1	TGCAGCGTTGGGGGCGCGGGGGCCCTCTACAATGAGCAGTTCTTC	CSVGGAGALYNEQFF
-	TRBV18	TRBD1	TRBJ1-5	TGTGCCAGCTCACCACAGAGGGCAGGGGGCTCTAGCAATCAGCCCCAGCATTTT	CASSPQRAGGSSNQPQHF
medium-sized	TRBV29-1	TRBD1	TRBJ1-1	TGCAGCGCACGGGACAGCCTGAGCACTGAAGCTTTCTTT	CSARDSLSTEAFF
few	TRBV6-2/TRBV6-3	-	TRBJ2-5	TGTGCCATTCCAGGGGCCCTGCTCCAAGAGACCCAGTACTTC	CAIPGALLQETQYF
-	TRBV20-1	TRBD2	TRBJ2-7	TGCAGTGCTAGCGGGCTAGCGGGGACAACCTACGAGCAGTACTTC	CSASGLAGTTYEQYF
-	TRBV6-2/TRBV6-3	-	TRBJ2-7	TGTGCCAGCAGTTACGGCCCTCAGGGAATTGTTGGGGAGCAGTACTTC	CASSYGPQGIVGEQYF
few	TRBV6-2/TRBV6-3	-	TRBJ1-5	TGTGCCAGCACTGGGGGATACCAGCCCCAGCATTTT	CASTGGYQPQHF
few	TRBV20-1	TRBD1	TRBJ2-5	TGCAGTGCAGGGGACAGGGGGTTGTCCAGTCAGACCCAGTACTTC	CSAGDRGLSSQTQYF
few	TRBV20-1	TRBD2	TRBJ2-3	TGCAGTGCTAGAGCCTGGCGGGGGGGTGGAGATACGCAGTATTTT	CSARAWRGGGDTQYF
medium-sized	TRBV29-1	-	TRBJ1-4	TGCAGCGTCTCCCGGGCAGGAGCTAATGAAAAACTGTTTTTT	CSVSRAGANEKLFF
medium-sized	TRBV19	TRBD1	TRBJ2-1	TGTGCCAGTAGTACTGACAGGGGGAACTACAATGAGCAGTTCTTC	CASSTDRGNYNEQFF
-	TRBV9	-	TRBJ2-1	TGTGCCAGCAGTCGCTCAGGGACTGAGCAGTTCTTC	CASSRSGTEQFF
-	TRBV12-3/TRBV12-4	-	TRBJ1-3	TGTGCCAGCAGTTTCGGGGCGCACTCTGGAAACACCATATATTTT	CASSFGAHSGNTIYF
medium-sized	TRBV5-5	-	TRBJ2-3	TGTGCCAGCAGGGGACTTCACCGGGGGGATACGCAGTATTTT	CASRGLHRGDTQYF
medium-sized	TRBV5-6	-	TRBJ1-5	TGTGCCAGCAGCTTGTGGGAGGGGAGCAATCAGCCCCAGCATTTT	CASSLWEGSNQPQHF
medium-sized	TRBV15	-	TRBJ1-3	TGTGCCACCAGCAGAGTGGAACAGGTACTCTCTGGAAACACCATATATTTT	CATSRVEQVLSGNTIYF
few	TRBV7-2	TRBD1	TRBJ2-7	TGTGCCAGCAGCTTAGCCTCCGGGACAGGGGGCGAGCAGTACTTC	CASSLASGTGGEQYF
medium-sized	TRBV27	-	TRBJ2-5	TGTGCCAGCAGTTTACGAGGACCACAAGAGACCCAGTACTTC	CASSLRGPQETQYF
medium-sized	TRBV29-1	-	TRBJ2-7	TGCAGCGTTGAAGATTTACAGACCTACGAGCAGTACTTC	CSVEDLQTYEQYF
-	TRBV2	-	TRBJ1-1	TGTGCCAGCAGTGAATATGTAAACCTAGAAGCTTTCTTT	CASSEYVNLEAFF
medium-sized	TRBV27	-	TRBJ2-2	TGTGCCAGCAGGCCCAGGGACCGTTACACCGGGGAGCTGTTTTTT	CASRPRDRYTGELFF
-	TRBV29-1	-	TRBJ2-3	TGCAGCGGGGGCCCCACAGATACGCAGTATTTT	CSGGPTDTQYF
once	TRBV7-2	-	TRBJ2-5	TGTGCCAGCAGATCGCAAGAGACCCAGTACTTC	CASRSQETQYF